The T cell receptor (beta chain) under discussion was sequenced for a study of blood T cell repertoires in COVID-19. Trimming stripped 3 bases from V and 6 bases from J, with 8 bases between. Looked up from germline, CDR1 is DFQATT and CDR2 is SNEGSKA (reference sequence). The CDR3 length is 11 residues. As handled by the study authors: Amplification from reference gene primers served as the basis for estimated nucleated cell counts. TCRdb's table, derived via immunoSEQ multiplex PCR, lists solely in-frame clones and lacks some. D and trimming come from the DNA, and the V and J calls and clone size come from that table. The data contain 320,000 or so clones, over 70% of them seen just once; the ten biggest clones take up about 5%.

This receptor was obtained from a man younger than 40 who had recovered from COVID-19. The chain has TRBV20-1 and TRBJ1-1, with D uncertain. The sample consisted of PBMCs or T cells enriched from blood (not recorded which). The CDR3 loop reads CSASQASEAFF. CDR3 sequence (DNA): TGCAGTGCTAGTCAGGCGTCTGAAGCTTTCTTT.